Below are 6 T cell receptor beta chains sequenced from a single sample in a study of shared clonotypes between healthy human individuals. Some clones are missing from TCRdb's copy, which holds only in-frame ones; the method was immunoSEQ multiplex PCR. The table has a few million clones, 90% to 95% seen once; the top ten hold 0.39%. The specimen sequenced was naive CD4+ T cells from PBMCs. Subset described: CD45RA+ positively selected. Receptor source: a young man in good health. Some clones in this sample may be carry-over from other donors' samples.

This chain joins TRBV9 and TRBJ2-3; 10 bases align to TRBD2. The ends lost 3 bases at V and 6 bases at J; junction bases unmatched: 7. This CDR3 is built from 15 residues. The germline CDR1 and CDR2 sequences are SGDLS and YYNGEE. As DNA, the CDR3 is TGTGCCAGCAGCGGCCTAGCGGGAGTAGGTGATACGCAGTATTTT. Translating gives CASSGLAGVGDTQYF.

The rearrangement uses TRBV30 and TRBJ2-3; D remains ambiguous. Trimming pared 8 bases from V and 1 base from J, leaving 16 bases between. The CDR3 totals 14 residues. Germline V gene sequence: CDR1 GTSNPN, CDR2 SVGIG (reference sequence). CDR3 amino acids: CAERSGMGTDTQYF. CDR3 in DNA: TGTGCCGAAAGAAGTGGAATGGGCACAGATACGCAGTATTTT.

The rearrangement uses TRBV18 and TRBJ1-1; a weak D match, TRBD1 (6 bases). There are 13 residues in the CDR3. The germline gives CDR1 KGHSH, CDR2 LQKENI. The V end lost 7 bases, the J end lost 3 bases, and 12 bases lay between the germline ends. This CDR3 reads CASFSGAHTEAFF. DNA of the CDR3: TGTGCCAGCTTCTCGGGGGCACACACTGAAGCTTTCTTT.

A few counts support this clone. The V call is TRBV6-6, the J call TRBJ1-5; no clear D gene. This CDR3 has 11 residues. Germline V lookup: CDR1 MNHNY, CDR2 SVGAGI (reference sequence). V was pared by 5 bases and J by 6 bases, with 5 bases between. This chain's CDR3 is CASSKGQPQHF. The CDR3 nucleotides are TGTGCCAGCAGTAAAGGTCAGCCCCAGCATTTT.

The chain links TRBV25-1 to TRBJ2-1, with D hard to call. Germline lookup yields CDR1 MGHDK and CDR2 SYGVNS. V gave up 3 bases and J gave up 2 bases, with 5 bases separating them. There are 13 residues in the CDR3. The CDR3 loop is CASSDRTYNEQFF. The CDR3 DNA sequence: TGTGCCAGCAGTGACAGAACCTACAATGAGCAGTTCTTC. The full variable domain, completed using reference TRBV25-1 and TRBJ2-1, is EADIYQTPRYLVIGTGKKITLECSQTMGHDKMYWYQQDPGMELHLIHYSYGVNSTEKGDLSSESTVSRIRTEHFPLTLESARPSHTSQYLCASSDRTYNEQFFGPGTRLTVL.

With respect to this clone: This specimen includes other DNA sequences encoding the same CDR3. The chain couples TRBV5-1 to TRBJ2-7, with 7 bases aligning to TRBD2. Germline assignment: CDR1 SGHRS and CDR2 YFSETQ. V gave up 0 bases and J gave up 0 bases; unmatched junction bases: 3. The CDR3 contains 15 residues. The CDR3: CASSLVASGSYEQYF. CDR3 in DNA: TGCGCCAGCAGCTTGGTGGCTAGCGGCTCCTACGAGCAGTACTTC.